The rows below give T cell receptor beta chains drawn from one sample of a study of blood T cell repertoires in COVID-19. Method: immunoSEQ multiplex PCR; TCRdb's copy keeps in-frame clones and lacks some. The top ten clones hold around 6.1% of a sample with some 200,000 clones, roughly four fifths of them seen once. The sequencing sample was made of peripheral blood. The receptor set was obtained from a woman in her forties with acute or convalescent COVID-19. The CDR3 runs from the conserved cysteine through the conserved F or W. The D gene is left open where the match is weak. Size is stated for part of the rows, as once, few or many counts, or as a class when the clone is expanded.

D gene	V gene	J gene	clone size	CDR3 length	CDR3 protein	CDR3 DNA
-	TRBV4-1	TRBJ1-1	-	11	CASRRDTEAFF	TGCGCCAGCAGACGGGACACTGAAGCTTTCTTT
TRBD1	TRBV27	TRBJ1-4	-	12	CATTGYNEKLFF	TGTGCCACGACAGGGTATAATGAAAAACTGTTTTTT
TRBD2	TRBV10-2	TRBJ2-1	-	18	CASSEISGGRWSYNEQFF	TGCGCCAGCAGTGAGATATCTGGCGGGAGGTGGTCCTACAATGAGCAGTTCTTC
TRBD1	TRBV12-3/TRBV12-4	TRBJ2-3	-	13	CASTGQGTDTQYF	TGTGCCAGCACCGGACAGGGGACAGATACGCAGTATTTT
-	TRBV9	TRBJ1-4	-	14	CASTTDSVNEKLFF	TGTGCCAGCACCACGGACAGCGTTAATGAAAAACTGTTTTTT
-	TRBV28	TRBJ1-2	-	14	CASSLLSGPVGYTF	TGTGCCAGCAGTTTATTGTCAGGGCCCGTTGGCTACACCTTC
TRBD2	TRBV11-2	TRBJ2-7	-	14	CASTRLAGDYEQYF	TGTGCCAGCACAAGACTAGCGGGGGATTACGAGCAGTACTTC
TRBD2	TRBV6-6	TRBJ2-7	few	14	CASSEGLAGYEQYF	TGTGCCAGCAGTGAGGGACTAGCGGGATACGAGCAGTACTTC
-	TRBV6-1	TRBJ1-1	once	16	CASSEAAVQGDTEAFF	TGTGCCAGCAGTGAAGCGGCAGTCCAGGGCGACACTGAAGCTTTCTTT
TRBD1	TRBV30	TRBJ1-1	-	11	CAWDRDREAFF	TGTGCCTGGGACCGGGACAGGGAAGCTTTCTTT
-	TRBV4-1	TRBJ1-1	-	15	CASSPEPRDFAEAFF	TGCGCCAGCAGCCCGGAACCCAGGGACTTCGCTGAAGCTTTCTTT
TRBD1	TRBV18	TRBJ1-3	-	15	CASSPRQGSGNTIYF	TGTGCCAGCTCACCGCGACAGGGTTCTGGAAACACCATATATTTT
-	TRBV18	TRBJ2-7	once	14	CASSSTPGDYEQYF	TGTGCCAGCTCATCTACCCCCGGGGATTACGAGCAGTACTTC
TRBD1	TRBV5-3	TRBJ1-5	-	15	CARSLTGQGFQPQHF	TGTGCCAGAAGCTTGACGGGACAGGGGTTTCAGCCCCAGCATTTT
-	TRBV18	TRBJ1-4	once	14	CASSPEDSTEKLFF	TGTGCCAGCTCACCAGAGGATTCGACGGAAAAACTGTTTTTT
-	TRBV2	TRBJ1-5	-	12	CASAGPNQPQHF	TGTGCCAGCGCGGGCCCCAATCAGCCCCAGCATTTT
-	TRBV2	TRBJ1-6	-	14	CASMESWVLRALHF	TGTGCCAGCATGGAGAGTTGGGTGCTCAGGGCCCTCCACTTT
-	TRBV5-4	TRBJ1-2	-	14	CASSRLLEGYGYTF	TGTGCCAGCAGTCGTCTTTTGGAGGGCTATGGCTACACCTTC
-	TRBV12-3/TRBV12-4	TRBJ1-2	-	11	CASTSGGSYTF	TGTGCCAGCACCTCAGGAGGGTCCTACACCTTC
TRBD2	TRBV24-1	TRBJ2-1	-	15	CATGTRGAGVDEQFF	TGTGCCACCGGGACGAGGGGAGCGGGAGTCGATGAGCAGTTCTTC
-	TRBV4-1	TRBJ2-5	-	16	CASSQDELGPEETQYF	TGCGCCAGCAGCCAAGATGAACTAGGCCCGGAAGAGACCCAGTACTTC
TRBD1	TRBV13	TRBJ2-7	-	17	CASSNEGQGASPYEQYF	TGTGCCAGCAGCAACGAGGGACAGGGGGCATCCCCCTACGAGCAGTACTTC
-	TRBV2	TRBJ2-7	-	13	CASSVLRLYEQYF	TGTGCCAGCAGTGTTCTCAGGCTCTACGAGCAGTACTTC
-	TRBV7-2	TRBJ2-5	-	16	CASGPSRRGFRETQYF	TGTGCCAGCGGACCCTCTCGAAGAGGGTTTAGGGAGACCCAGTACTTC
TRBD2	TRBV19	TRBJ2-1	-	16	CASSRVISGSSREQFF	TGTGCCAGTAGTAGGGTGATAAGCGGGAGCTCCCGTGAGCAGTTCTTC
-	TRBV5-1	TRBJ1-6	-	17	CASSLALRGPTNSPLHF	TGCGCCAGCAGCTTGGCCTTAAGGGGCCCGACGAATTCACCCCTCCACTTT
-	TRBV7-9	TRBJ2-1	-	16	CASSLARGAGYNEQFF	TGTGCCAGCAGCTTAGCACGCGGGGCCGGCTACAATGAGCAGTTCTTC
-	TRBV27	TRBJ2-3	-	15	CASKGLGQILDTQYF	TGTGCCAGCAAGGGGCTCGGACAGATCCTTGATACGCAGTATTTT
-	TRBV19	TRBJ1-5	-	16	CASSTLNRQGSQPQHF	TGTGCCAGTAGTACACTAAACCGCCAGGGCAGTCAGCCCCAGCATTTT
-	TRBV28	TRBJ1-5	-	12	CASSLVSQPQHF	TGTGCCAGCAGTTTAGTCTCTCAGCCCCAGCATTTT
TRBD1	TRBV9	TRBJ1-1	-	16	CASSPTTGGSGTEAFF	TGTGCCAGCAGCCCCACGACAGGGGGCTCTGGCACTGAAGCTTTCTTT
-	TRBV4-2	TRBJ2-7	few	15	CASSQGGPRPYEQYF	TGTGCCAGCAGCCAAGGGGGCCCGAGACCCTACGAGCAGTACTTC
-	TRBV15	TRBJ1-5	-	16	CATSRDLAAVNQPQHF	TGTGCCACCAGCAGAGATCTGGCGGCAGTCAATCAGCCCCAGCATTTT
-	TRBV6-5	TRBJ1-2	-	13	CASRKTRYYGYTF	TGTGCCAGCAGAAAGACCAGGTACTATGGCTACACCTTC
-	TRBV2	TRBJ1-6	-	14	CASNRDSYNSPLHF	TGTGCCAGCAACAGGGACTCCTATAATTCACCCCTCCACTTT
TRBD1	TRBV29-1	TRBJ2-4	-	14	CSGATGFTKNIQYF	TGCAGCGGGGCGACAGGGTTCACCAAAAACATTCAGTACTTC
-	TRBV2	TRBJ1-5	few	15	CASSGVRRYNQPQHF	TGTGCCAGCAGTGGGGTACGGCGGTACAATCAGCCCCAGCATTTT
-	TRBV18	TRBJ2-5	-	14	CASSPPSFGETQYF	TGTGCCAGCTCACCACCGAGTTTCGGGGAGACCCAGTACTTC
-	TRBV15	TRBJ2-1	-	14	CATSRDLGEREQFF	TGTGCCACCAGCAGAGATCTCGGGGAGCGTGAGCAGTTCTTC
-	TRBV5-8	TRBJ2-7	-	13	CASSWADYYEQYF	TGTGCCAGCAGCTGGGCTGACTACTACGAGCAGTACTTC
-	TRBV2	TRBJ1-1	-	13	CASNLDMNTEAFF	TGTGCCAGCAATTTGGACATGAACACTGAAGCTTTCTTT